These T cell receptor beta chains were read from a single sample in a study of TIL therapy for anti-PD-1-resistant metastatic lung cancer. Method: immunoSEQ multiplex PCR; TCRdb's copy keeps in-frame clones and lacks some. The profile shows 55,000 to 65,000 clones, roughly 69% of them singletons. Specimen: blood, collected at baseline. These receptors all come from a person aged 25 to 85 with non-small cell lung cancer. Each CDR3 is given with its conserved first and last residue. A D gene is named only where the DNA matches it firmly. Clone size is not always given. Where it is, it says once, few, many or a class for expanded clones.

V gene	D gene	clone size	J gene	CDR3 protein	CDR3 DNA
TRBV9	TRBD2	once	TRBJ2-3	CASSVASGSGGNVGTQYF	TGTGCCAGCAGCGTAGCGAGTGGTAGCGGGGGGAATGTCGGTACGCAGTATTTT
TRBV5-1	TRBD2	once	TRBJ2-3	CASSFGGSTDTQYF	TGCGCCAGCAGCTTTGGCGGGAGTACAGATACGCAGTATTTT
TRBV29-1	NA	NA	TRBJ2-2	CSVTGLLNTGELFF	TGCAGCGTGACGGGACTCCTGAACACCGGGGAGCTGTTTTTT
TRBV19	NA	once	TRBJ2-3	CASTPGRGRTTDTQYF	TGTGCCAGTACCCCGGGACGGGGGAGGACCACAGATACGCAGTATTTT
TRBV28	NA	NA	TRBJ2-7	CASSSGTTAYYEQYF	TGTGCCAGCAGTTCCGGGACCACCGCCTACTACGAGCAGTACTTC
TRBV30	NA	few	TRBJ1-2	CAWSVTTDYGYTF	TGTGCCTGGAGTGTGACGACGGACTATGGCTACACCTTC
TRBV5-1	NA	NA	TRBJ2-7	CASSRTGTLPEQYF	TGCGCCAGCAGCCGGACCGGGACATTACCCGAGCAGTACTTC
TRBV5-1	TRBD2	NA	TRBJ2-1	CASSFFALAGESEQFF	TGCGCCAGCAGCTTTTTTGCGCTAGCGGGAGAGTCGGAGCAGTTCTTC
TRBV9	TRBD2	NA	TRBJ2-1	CASSFKREGLFNEQFF	TGTGCCAGCAGCTTCAAGCGGGAGGGCCTTTTCAATGAGCAGTTCTTC
TRBV7-9	TRBD1	NA	TRBJ2-7	CATRGSGGNEQYF	TGTGCCACGAGGGGGTCAGGGGGCAACGAGCAGTACTTC
TRBV2	NA	NA	TRBJ2-7	CASSVAGIVVDEQYF	TGTGCCAGCAGTGTGGCAGGGATAGTCGTCGACGAGCAGTACTTC
TRBV2	NA	NA	TRBJ2-1	CASIGGPYNEQFF	TGTGCCAGCATAGGGGGGCCTTACAATGAGCAGTTCTTC
TRBV5-4	NA	NA	TRBJ2-6	CASSSGPSGANVLTF	TGTGCCAGCAGCTCAGGACCCTCTGGGGCCAACGTCCTGACTTTC
TRBV2	TRBD2	NA	TRBJ2-3	CASNIAGGATDTQYF	TGTGCCAGCAACATAGCGGGGGGTGCCACAGATACGCAGTATTTT
TRBV7-2	NA	NA	TRBJ1-5	CASSLYGTGRDQPQHF	TGTGCCAGCAGCTTATACGGGACGGGGAGAGATCAGCCCCAGCATTTT
TRBV7-6	NA	NA	TRBJ1-1	CASSLRGGDFVAEAFF	TGTGCCAGCAGCCTACGAGGGGGGGACTTTGTCGCTGAAGCTTTCTTT
TRBV5-1	NA	NA	TRBJ2-3	CASSQSYTQYF	TGCGCCAGCAGCCAATCCTATACGCAGTATTTT
TRBV2	NA	NA	TRBJ1-1	CASTEAGALNTEAFF	TGTGCCAGCACGGAGGCAGGGGCCTTGAACACTGAAGCTTTCTTT
TRBV19	TRBD2	NA	TRBJ2-3	CASSITGGPEDTQYF	TGTGCCAGTAGTATAACGGGAGGGCCGGAGGATACGCAGTATTTT
TRBV7-9	TRBD2	NA	TRBJ2-2	CASSEGLAMTGELFF	TGTGCCAGCAGCGAGGGACTAGCCATGACCGGGGAGCTGTTTTTT
TRBV5-8	NA	NA	TRBJ2-1	CASMPRGFF	TGTGCCAGCATGCCTAGGGGGTTCTTC
TRBV6-5	TRBD2	NA	TRBJ2-1	CASSPGGGVPNEQFF	TGTGCCAGCAGTCCCGGGGGGGGAGTGCCCAATGAGCAGTTCTTC
TRBV5-1	NA	NA	TRBJ2-5	CASSTGGSYQETQYF	TGCGCCAGCAGTACGGGCGGAAGCTACCAAGAGACCCAGTACTTC
TRBV7-2	NA	NA	TRBJ1-2	CASSSQWTEGINYGYTF	TGTGCCAGCAGCTCCCAATGGACAGAAGGCATTAACTATGGCTACACCTTC
TRBV12-5	NA	once	TRBJ1-3	CASGLVGASGNTIYF	TGTGCTAGTGGTTTGGTGGGCGCTTCTGGAAACACCATATATTTT
TRBV11-3	NA	once	TRBJ2-5	CASSKRLAGSGETQYF	TGTGCCAGCAGTAAGAGGCTGGCAGGGTCGGGGGAGACCCAGTACTTC
TRBV28	TRBD2	NA	TRBJ2-1	CASSNGLAGGDNEQFF	TGTGCCAGCAGCAACGGACTAGCGGGCGGTGACAATGAGCAGTTCTTC
TRBV19	NA	NA	TRBJ1-1	CASRPQGPGAEAFF	TGTGCCAGTAGGCCCCAGGGACCAGGGGCTGAAGCTTTCTTT
TRBV6-5	NA	NA	TRBJ2-2	CASFPAQSTGELFF	TGTGCCAGTTTTCCCGCTCAAAGCACCGGGGAGCTGTTTTTT
TRBV7-2	TRBD1	NA	TRBJ1-1	CASSKTGGTEAFF	TGTGCCAGCAGCAAAACAGGGGGCACTGAAGCTTTCTTT
TRBV21-1	NA	NA	TRBJ2-5	CASSKERQETQYF	TGTGCCAGCAGCAAAGAAAGACAAGAGACCCAGTACTTC
TRBV30	NA	few	TRBJ2-5	CAWRGRLAKQETQYF	TGTGCCTGGAGAGGACGGCTAGCGAAGCAAGAGACCCAGTACTTC
TRBV12-5	TRBD2	few	TRBJ2-1	CASGLGTSGSDEQFF	TGTGCTAGTGGTTTGGGGACTAGCGGGAGTGATGAGCAGTTCTTC
TRBV11-2	NA	NA	TRBJ1-1	CASSHGSNTEAFF	TGTGCCAGCAGCCACGGCTCGAACACTGAAGCTTTCTTT
TRBV30	NA	NA	TRBJ2-3	CAWSVGGGFGTDTQYF	TGTGCCTGGAGTGTAGGTGGAGGGTTTGGCACAGATACGCAGTATTTT
TRBV6-6	NA	NA	TRBJ1-5	CASRPDSYSNQPQHF	TGTGCCAGCAGGCCCGACAGTTATAGCAATCAGCCCCAGCATTTT
TRBV5-1	TRBD1	NA	TRBJ2-7	CASMVRTIAPFDRGHEQYF	TGCGCCAGCATGGTAAGGACGATAGCCCCCTTCGACAGGGGCCACGAGCAGTACTTC
TRBV5-1	NA	NA	TRBJ1-3	CASSFAGAGGNTIYF	TGCGCCAGCAGCTTCGCGGGGGCTGGAGGAAACACCATATATTTT
TRBV6-6	NA	NA	TRBJ2-2	CASSFRTGPPGELFF	TGTGCCAGCAGTTTCCGGACGGGCCCCCCCGGGGAGCTGTTTTTT
TRBV6-1	TRBD1	NA	TRBJ1-5	CASSEGRSGQGYQPQHF	TGTGCCAGCAGTGAAGGCCGATCGGGACAGGGATACCAGCCCCAGCATTTT
TRBV12-2	NA	NA	TRBJ1-3	CASRLSLRPADISSGNTIYF	TGTGCAAGTCGCTTATCTCTCAGGCCCGCCGACATATCCTCTGGAAACACCATATATTTT
TRBV5-1	NA	NA	TRBJ1-1	CASMGQPYNTEAFF	TGCGCCAGCATGGGGCAGCCGTACAACACTGAAGCTTTCTTT
TRBV18	NA	few	TRBJ1-1	CASSPQVAGLNTEAFF	TGTGCCAGCTCCCCCCAGGTGGCAGGGCTGAACACTGAAGCTTTCTTT
TRBV5-8	NA	NA	TRBJ1-4	CASSPGGGINEKLFF	TGTGCCAGCAGCCCTGGTGGGGGTATCAATGAAAAACTGTTTTTT
TRBV27	NA	NA	TRBJ2-1	CASSLEEGHEQFF	TGTGCCAGCAGTTTAGAGGAGGGCCATGAGCAGTTCTTC
TRBV2	NA	NA	TRBJ1-1	CASSGQGARDTEAFF	TGTGCCAGCAGTGGGCAGGGCGCAAGAGACACTGAAGCTTTCTTT
TRBV7-3	NA	NA	TRBJ1-1	CASSSILNTEAFF	TGTGCCAGCAGCTCGATACTGAACACTGAAGCTTTCTTT